This TCR beta chain was observed in a study of cytomegalovirus exposure and HLA in healthy donors. Whole-study results and caveats: Through in vitro validation, three CMV-associated chains were shown to be specific for CMV antigens. Among the sequence variants, a highly shared cluster was likely an artifact of sequencing.

About this clone itself: Its antigen is still unknown.

Use of 60 Vbeta and 13 Jbeta primers characterized the PCR. Generated by immunoSEQ multiplex PCR, the TCRdb table keeps only in-frame clones and is missing some. The sample lists some 120,000 clones; 10% were seen once. The CDR3 length is 17 residues. J lost 4 bases, V lost 5 bases, and 13 bases had no gene match. The germline gives CDR1 SNHLY, CDR2 FYNNEI. The receptor comes from a woman between 18 and 29 years old in good health and CMV-seropositive. Sample: PBMCs. The chain is built from TRBV2 and TRBJ2-1, with TRBD2 matching 8 bases. The CDR3 region has the DNA TGTGCCAGCAGTTTTTATTTCACTAGCGGCGGGTACAATGAGCAGTTCTTC. The encoded protein is CASSFYFTSGGYNEQFF.